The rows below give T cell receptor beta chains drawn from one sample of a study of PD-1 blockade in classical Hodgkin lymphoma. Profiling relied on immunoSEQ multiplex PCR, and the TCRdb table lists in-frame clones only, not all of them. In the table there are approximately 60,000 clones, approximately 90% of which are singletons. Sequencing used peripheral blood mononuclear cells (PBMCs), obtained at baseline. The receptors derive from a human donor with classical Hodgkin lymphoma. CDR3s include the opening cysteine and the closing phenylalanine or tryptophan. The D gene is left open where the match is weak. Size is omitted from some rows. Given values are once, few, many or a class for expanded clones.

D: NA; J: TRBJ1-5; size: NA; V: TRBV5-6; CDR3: CASSLAQGIQPQHF; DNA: TGTGCCAGCAGCTTGGCGCAGGGGATTCAGCCCCAGCATTTT
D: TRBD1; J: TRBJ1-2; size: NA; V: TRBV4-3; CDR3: CASSQVGTGSANYGYTF; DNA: TGCGCCAGCAGCCAAGTCGGGACAGGCAGTGCCAACTATGGCTACACCTTC
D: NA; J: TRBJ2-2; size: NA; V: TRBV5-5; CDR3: CASSLDGDGGELFF; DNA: TGTGCCAGCAGCTTGGACGGGGATGGCGGGGAGCTGTTTTTT
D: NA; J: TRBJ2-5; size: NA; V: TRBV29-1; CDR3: CSVDVGTEETQYF; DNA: TGCAGCGTTGATGTCGGGACGGAAGAGACCCAGTACTTC
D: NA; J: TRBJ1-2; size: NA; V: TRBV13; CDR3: CASSLGGANYGYTF; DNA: TGTGCCAGCAGCTTAGGGGGGGCTAACTATGGCTACACCTTC
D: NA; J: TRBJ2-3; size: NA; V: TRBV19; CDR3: CASRRTGLDEDTQYF; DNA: TGTGCCAGTAGACGAACGGGCCTAGACGAAGATACGCAGTATTTT
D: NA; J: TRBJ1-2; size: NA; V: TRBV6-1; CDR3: CASSEALRDPNYGYTF; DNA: TGTGCCAGCAGTGAAGCGCTTCGGGACCCTAACTATGGCTACACCTTC
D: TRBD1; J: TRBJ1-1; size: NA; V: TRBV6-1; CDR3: CASRERTGIFRDTEAFF; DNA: TGTGCCAGCAGGGAAAGGACAGGGATATTTCGGGACACTGAAGCTTTCTTT
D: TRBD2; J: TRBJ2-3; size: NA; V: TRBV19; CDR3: CASSGGLAGGHPSTDTQYF; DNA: TGTGCCAGTAGTGGCGGACTAGCGGGGGGCCATCCTAGCACAGATACGCAGTATTTT
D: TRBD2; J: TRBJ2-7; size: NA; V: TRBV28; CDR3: CASSSSSGGTYEQYF; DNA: TGTGCCAGCAGTAGTAGTAGCGGGGGGACCTACGAGCAGTACTTC
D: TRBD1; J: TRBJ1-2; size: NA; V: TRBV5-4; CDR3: CASSLGQGVFYGYTF; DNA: TGTGCCAGCAGCTTGGGACAGGGGGTCTTCTATGGCTACACCTTC
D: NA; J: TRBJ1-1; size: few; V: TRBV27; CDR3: CASSLRGAEAFF; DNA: TGTGCCAGCAGTTTAAGGGGGGCTGAAGCTTTCTTT
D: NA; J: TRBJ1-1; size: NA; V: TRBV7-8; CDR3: CASSPRVAVSTEAFF; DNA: TGTGCCAGCAGCCCCCGAGTCGCAGTTTCGACTGAAGCTTTCTTT
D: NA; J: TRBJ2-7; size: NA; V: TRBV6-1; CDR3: CASRAMTGTSYEQYF; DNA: TGTGCCAGCAGAGCCATGACAGGAACAAGCTACGAGCAGTACTTC
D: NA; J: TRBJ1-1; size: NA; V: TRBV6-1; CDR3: CASSEVAGLLSEAFF; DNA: TGTGCCAGCAGTGAAGTCGCAGGGCTGTTGTCTGAAGCTTTCTTT
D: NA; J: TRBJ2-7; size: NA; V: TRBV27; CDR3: CASSWGAHSYEQYF; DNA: TGTGCCAGCAGTTGGGGGGCGCACTCCTACGAGCAGTACTTC
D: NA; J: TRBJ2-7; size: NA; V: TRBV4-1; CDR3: CASSPEKELAYEQYF; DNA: TGCGCCAGCAGCCCGGAAAAGGAGTTAGCCTACGAGCAGTACTTC
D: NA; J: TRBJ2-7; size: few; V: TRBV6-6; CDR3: CASSYEAGIYEQYF; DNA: TGTGCCAGCAGTTACGAAGCCGGAATCTACGAGCAGTACTTC
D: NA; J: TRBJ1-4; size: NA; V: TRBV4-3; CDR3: CASSQDRDVWGEKLFF; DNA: TGCGCCAGCAGCCAGGACCGGGACGTCTGGGGCGAAAAACTGTTTTTT
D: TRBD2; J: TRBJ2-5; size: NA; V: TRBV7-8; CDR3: CASSLWRGLRQETQYF; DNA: TGTGCCAGCAGCTTATGGAGGGGACTAAGGCAAGAGACCCAGTACTTC
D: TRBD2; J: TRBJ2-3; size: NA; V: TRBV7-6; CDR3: CASSLLAGGTDTQYF; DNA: TGTGCCAGCAGCTTGCTAGCGGGGGGGACAGATACGCAGTATTTT
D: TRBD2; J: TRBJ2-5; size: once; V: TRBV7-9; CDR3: CASSLIGRLSGGAETQYF; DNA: TGTGCCAGCAGCTTAATAGGCCGGCTTAGCGGGGGGGCAGAGACCCAGTACTTC
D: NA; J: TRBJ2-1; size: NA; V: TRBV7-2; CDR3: CASSPAHSSDEQFF; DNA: TGTGCCAGCAGCCCCGCCCATTCTTCCGATGAGCAGTTCTTC
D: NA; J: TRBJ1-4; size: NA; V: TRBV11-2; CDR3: CASSLVGGEKLFF; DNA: TGTGCCAGCAGCTTAGTGGGTGGTGAAAAACTGTTTTTT
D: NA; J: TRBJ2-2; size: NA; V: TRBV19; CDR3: CASSISHLDSITGELFF; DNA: TGTGCCAGTAGTATATCTCATTTGGACTCAATAACCGGGGAGCTGTTTTTT
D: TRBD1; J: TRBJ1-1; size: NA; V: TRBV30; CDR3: CAWTPKGQENTEAFF; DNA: TGTGCCTGGACGCCGAAGGGACAGGAGAACACTGAAGCTTTCTTT
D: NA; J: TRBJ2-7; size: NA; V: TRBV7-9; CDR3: CASSLGWSGAYEQYF; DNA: TGTGCCAGCAGCTTAGGTTGGTCGGGTGCCTACGAGCAGTACTTC
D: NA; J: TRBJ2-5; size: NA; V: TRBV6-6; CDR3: CASTMGARPTQYF; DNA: TGTGCCAGCACCATGGGGGCTAGGCCGACCCAGTACTTC
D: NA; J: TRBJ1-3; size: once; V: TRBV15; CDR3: CATSKDGNTIYF; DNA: TGTGCCACCAGCAAGGATGGAAACACCATATATTTT
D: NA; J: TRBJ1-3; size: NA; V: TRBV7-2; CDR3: CASSFQGAGNTIYF; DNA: TGTGCCAGCAGCTTCCAGGGTGCGGGAAACACCATATATTTT
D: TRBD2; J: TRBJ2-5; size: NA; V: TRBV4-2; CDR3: CASSPRTSGGIQETQYF; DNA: TGTGCCAGCAGCCCTAGGACTAGCGGGGGGATACAAGAGACCCAGTACTTC
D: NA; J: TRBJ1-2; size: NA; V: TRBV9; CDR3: CAGLVGSENYGYTF; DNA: TGTGCCGGGCTCGTTGGGTCGGAGAACTATGGCTACACCTTC
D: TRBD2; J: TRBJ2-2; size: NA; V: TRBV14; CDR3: CASSQTGTSGNTGELFF; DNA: TGTGCCAGCAGCCAGACCGGGACTAGCGGGAACACCGGGGAGCTGTTTTTT
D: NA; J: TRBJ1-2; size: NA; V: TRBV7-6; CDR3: CASSLFIKPSLENGYTF; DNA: TGTGCCAGCAGCTTATTTATCAAGCCCTCCTTGGAGAATGGCTACACCTTC
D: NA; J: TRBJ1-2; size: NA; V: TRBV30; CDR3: CAWSVFDYGYTF; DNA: TGTGCCTGGAGTGTATTTGACTATGGCTACACCTTC
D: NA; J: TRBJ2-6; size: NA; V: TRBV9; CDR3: CASRSAGSGANVLTF; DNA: TGTGCCAGCAGGTCAGCAGGCTCTGGGGCCAACGTCCTGACTTTC
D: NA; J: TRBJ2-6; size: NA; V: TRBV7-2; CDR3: CASTHASGANVLTF; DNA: TGTGCCAGCACCCATGCTTCTGGGGCCAACGTCCTGACTTTC
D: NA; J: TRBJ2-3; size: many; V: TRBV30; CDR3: CAWSIARTDTQYF; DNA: TGTGCCTGGAGTATCGCGCGCACAGATACGCAGTATTTT
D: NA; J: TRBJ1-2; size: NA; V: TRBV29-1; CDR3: CSVSRVSDYGYTF; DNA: TGCAGCGTTAGCAGGGTTTCGGACTATGGCTACACCTTC
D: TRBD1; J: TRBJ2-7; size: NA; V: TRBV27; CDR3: CASSFGQGARYEQYF; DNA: TGTGCCAGCAGTTTCGGACAGGGGGCGAGGTACGAGCAGTACTTC
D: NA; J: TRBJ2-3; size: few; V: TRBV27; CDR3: CASRKTVISTDTQYF; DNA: TGTGCCAGCAGGAAGACAGTCATTAGCACAGATACGCAGTATTTT
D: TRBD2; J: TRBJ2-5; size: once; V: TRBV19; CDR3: CASSARLAGGTFQETQYF; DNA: TGTGCCAGTAGTGCCCGACTAGCGGGGGGAACCTTCCAAGAGACCCAGTACTTC
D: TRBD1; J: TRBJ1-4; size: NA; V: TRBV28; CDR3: CASSSPGQGVFF; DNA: TGTGCCAGCAGTTCCCCGGGACAGGGCGTCTTTTTT
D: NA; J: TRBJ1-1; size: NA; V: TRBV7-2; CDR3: CASSIMAQNTEAFF; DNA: TGTGCCAGCAGCATAATGGCTCAGAACACTGAAGCTTTCTTT
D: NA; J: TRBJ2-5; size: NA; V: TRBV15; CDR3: CATSRLVQRSETQYF; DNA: TGTGCCACCAGCAGGCTAGTTCAGAGATCAGAGACCCAGTACTTC
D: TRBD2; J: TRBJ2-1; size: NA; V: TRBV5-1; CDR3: CASLNSGGNNEQFF; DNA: TGCGCCAGCCTGAACAGCGGGGGCAACAATGAGCAGTTCTTC
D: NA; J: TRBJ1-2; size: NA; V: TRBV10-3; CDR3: CAISTGKLANYGYTF; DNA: TGTGCCATCAGTACAGGGAAATTAGCTAACTATGGCTACACCTTC
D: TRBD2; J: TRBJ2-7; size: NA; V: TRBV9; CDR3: CASSVSPSGDHEQYF; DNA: TGTGCCAGCAGCGTTAGCCCTAGCGGGGACCACGAGCAGTACTTC
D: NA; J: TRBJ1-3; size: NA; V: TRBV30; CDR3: CAWSVTHGNTIYF; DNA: TGTGCCTGGAGTGTGACACACGGAAACACCATATATTTT
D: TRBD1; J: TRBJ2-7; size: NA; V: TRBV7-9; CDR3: CASSDSGTGYREQYF; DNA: TGTGCCAGCAGCGACTCCGGGACAGGGTACCGGGAGCAGTACTTC
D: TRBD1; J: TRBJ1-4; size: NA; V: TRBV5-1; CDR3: CASSLEPGTGNEKLFF; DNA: TGCGCCAGCAGCTTGGAACCCGGGACAGGGAATGAAAAACTGTTTTTT
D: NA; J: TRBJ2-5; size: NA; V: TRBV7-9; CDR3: CASSFRARQETQYF; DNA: TGTGCCAGCAGCTTTCGCGCCAGACAAGAGACCCAGTACTTC
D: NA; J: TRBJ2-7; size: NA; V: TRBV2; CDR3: CANRTDSYEQYF; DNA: TGTGCCAACCGGACAGACTCCTACGAGCAGTACTTC
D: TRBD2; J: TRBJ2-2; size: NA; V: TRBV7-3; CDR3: CASSLRGIRGLAGTNTGELFF; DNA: TGTGCCAGCAGCTTAAGGGGGATACGTGGACTAGCGGGGACGAACACCGGGGAGCTGTTTTTT
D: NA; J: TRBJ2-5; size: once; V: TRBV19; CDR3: CASSWGETQYF; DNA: TGTGCCAGTAGTTGGGGAGAGACCCAGTACTTC
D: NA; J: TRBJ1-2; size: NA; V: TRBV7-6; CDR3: CASSLSPGNVNGYTF; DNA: TGTGCCAGCAGCTTATCCCCGGGGAATGTAAATGGCTACACCTTC
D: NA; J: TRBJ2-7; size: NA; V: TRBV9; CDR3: CASSVQGRPPYEQYF; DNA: TGTGCCAGCAGCGTGCAGGGGCGACCACCCTACGAGCAGTACTTC
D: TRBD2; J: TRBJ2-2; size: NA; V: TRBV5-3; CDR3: CARSLDSSGGARTGELFF; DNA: TGTGCCAGAAGCTTGGATTCTAGCGGGGGGGCCAGGACCGGGGAGCTGTTTTTT